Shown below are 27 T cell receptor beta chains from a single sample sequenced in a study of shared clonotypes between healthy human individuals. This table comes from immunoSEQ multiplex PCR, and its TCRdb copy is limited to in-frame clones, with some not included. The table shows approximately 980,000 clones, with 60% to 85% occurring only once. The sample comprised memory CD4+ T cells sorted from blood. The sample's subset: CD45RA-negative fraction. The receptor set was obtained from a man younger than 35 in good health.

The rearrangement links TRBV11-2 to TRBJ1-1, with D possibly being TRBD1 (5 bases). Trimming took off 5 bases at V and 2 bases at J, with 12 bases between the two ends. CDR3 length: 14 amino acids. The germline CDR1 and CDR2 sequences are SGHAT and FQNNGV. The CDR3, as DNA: TGTGCCAGCAGCCAAGAGGGGATCAACACTGAAGCTTTCTTT. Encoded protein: CASSQEGINTEAFF.

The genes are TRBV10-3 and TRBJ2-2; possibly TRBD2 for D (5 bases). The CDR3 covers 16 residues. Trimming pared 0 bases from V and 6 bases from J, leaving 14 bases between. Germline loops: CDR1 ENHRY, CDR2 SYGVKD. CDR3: CAISESRVRAPGELFF. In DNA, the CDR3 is TGTGCCATCAGTGAGTCGAGGGTACGGGCCCCCGGGGAGCTGTTTTTT.

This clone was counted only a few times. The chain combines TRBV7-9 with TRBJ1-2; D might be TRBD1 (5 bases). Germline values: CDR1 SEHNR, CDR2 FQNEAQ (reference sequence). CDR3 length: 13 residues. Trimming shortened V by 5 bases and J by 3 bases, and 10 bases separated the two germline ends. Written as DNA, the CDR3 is TGTGCCAGCAGCCGCCAGGGAGACTATGGCTACACCTTC. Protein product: CASSRQGDYGYTF.

The CDR3 protein is CAWSNAIFRTGELFF. DNA of the CDR3: TGTGCCTGGAGTAATGCTATTTTCAGGACCGGGGAGCTGTTTTTT. The chain links TRBV30 to TRBJ2-2; D unclear. Germline CDR1 reads GTSNPN; CDR2 reads SVGIG (reference sequence). CDR3 length equals 15 residues. V was pared by 2 bases and J by 5 bases, with 15 bases between.

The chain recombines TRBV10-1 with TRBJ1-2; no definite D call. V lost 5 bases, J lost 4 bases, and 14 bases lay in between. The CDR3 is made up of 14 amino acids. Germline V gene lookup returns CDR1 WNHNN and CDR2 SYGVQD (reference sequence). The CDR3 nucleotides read TGCGCCAGCAGTCCTGGGTCCACTCCCTATGGCTACACCTTC. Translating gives CASSPGSTPYGYTF.

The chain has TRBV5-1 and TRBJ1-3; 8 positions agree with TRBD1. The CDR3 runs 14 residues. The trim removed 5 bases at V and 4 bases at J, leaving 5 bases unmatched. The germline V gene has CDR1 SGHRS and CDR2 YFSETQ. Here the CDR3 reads CASSPGQEGNTIYF. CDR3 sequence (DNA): TGCGCCAGCAGTCCGGGACAGGAAGGAAACACCATATATTTT.

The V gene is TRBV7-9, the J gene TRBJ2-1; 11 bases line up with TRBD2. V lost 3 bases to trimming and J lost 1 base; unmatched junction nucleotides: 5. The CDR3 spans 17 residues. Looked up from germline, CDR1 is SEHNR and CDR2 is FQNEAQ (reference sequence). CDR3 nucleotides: TGTGCCAGCAGCTTTCGGACTAGCGGGCTTTCCTACAATGAGCAGTTCTTC. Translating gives CASSFRTSGLSYNEQFF.

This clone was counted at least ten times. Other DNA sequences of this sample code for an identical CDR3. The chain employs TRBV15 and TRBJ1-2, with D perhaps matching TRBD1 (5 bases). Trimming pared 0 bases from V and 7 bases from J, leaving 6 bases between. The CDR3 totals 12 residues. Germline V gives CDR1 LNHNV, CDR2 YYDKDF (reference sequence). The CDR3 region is CATSRDQGGYTF. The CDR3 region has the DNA TGTGCCACCAGCAGAGACCAGGGTGGCTACACCTTC.

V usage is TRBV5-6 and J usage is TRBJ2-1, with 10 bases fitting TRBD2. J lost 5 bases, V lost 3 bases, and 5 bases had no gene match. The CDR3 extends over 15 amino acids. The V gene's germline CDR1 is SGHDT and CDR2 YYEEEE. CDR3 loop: CASSYRLAGNNEQFF. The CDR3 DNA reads TGTGCCAGCAGCTACCGACTAGCGGGTAACAATGAGCAGTTCTTC. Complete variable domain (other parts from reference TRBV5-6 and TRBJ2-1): DAGVTQSPTHLIKTRGQQVTLRCSPKSGHDTVSWYQQALGQGPQFIFQYYEEEERQRGNFPDRFSGHQFPNYSSELNVNALLLGDSALYLCASSYRLAGNNEQFFGPGTRLTVL.

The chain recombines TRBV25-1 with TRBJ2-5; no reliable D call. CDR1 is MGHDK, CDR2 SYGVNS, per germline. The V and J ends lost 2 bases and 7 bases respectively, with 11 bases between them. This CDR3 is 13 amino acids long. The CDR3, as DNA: TGTGCCAGCAGTGAACCCGGACCTTCGACCCAGTACTTC. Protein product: CASSEPGPSTQYF.

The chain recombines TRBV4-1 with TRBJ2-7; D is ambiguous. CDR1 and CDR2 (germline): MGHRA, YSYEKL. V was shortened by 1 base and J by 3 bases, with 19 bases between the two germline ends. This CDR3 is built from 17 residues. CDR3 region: CASSQVGKKGSFYEQYF. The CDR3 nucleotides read TGCGCCAGCAGCCAAGTGGGTAAAAAGGGATCCTTCTACGAGCAGTACTTC.

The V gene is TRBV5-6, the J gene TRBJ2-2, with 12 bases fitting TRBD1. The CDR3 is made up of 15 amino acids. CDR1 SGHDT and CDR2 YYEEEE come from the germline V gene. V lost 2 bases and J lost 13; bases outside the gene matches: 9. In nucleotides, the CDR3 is TGTGCCAGCAGCTTTTGGGGACAGGGGGCGTTTGCGCTGTTTTTT. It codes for CASSFWGQGAFALFF.

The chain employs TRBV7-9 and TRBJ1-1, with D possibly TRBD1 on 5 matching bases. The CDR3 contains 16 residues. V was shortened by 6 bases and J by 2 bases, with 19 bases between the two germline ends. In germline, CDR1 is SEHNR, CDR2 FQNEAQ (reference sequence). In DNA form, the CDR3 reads TGTGCCAGCAGACGTAGCAGGGAGTACACTAACACTGAAGCTTTCTTT. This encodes CASRRSREYTNTEAFF. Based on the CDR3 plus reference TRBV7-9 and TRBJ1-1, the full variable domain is DTGVSQNPRHKITKRGQNVTFRCDPISEHNRLYWYRQTLGQGPEFLTYFQNEAQLEKSRLLSDRFSAERPKGSFSTLEIQRTEQGDSAMYLCASRRSREYTNTEAFFGQGTRLTVV.

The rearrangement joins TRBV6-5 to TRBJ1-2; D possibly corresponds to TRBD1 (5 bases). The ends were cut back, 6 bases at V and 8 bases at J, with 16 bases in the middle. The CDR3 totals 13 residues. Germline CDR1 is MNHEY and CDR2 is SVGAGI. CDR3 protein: CASRGQVALGYTF. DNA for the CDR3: TGTGCCAGCAGGGGGCAGGTTGCTTTAGGCTACACCTTC.

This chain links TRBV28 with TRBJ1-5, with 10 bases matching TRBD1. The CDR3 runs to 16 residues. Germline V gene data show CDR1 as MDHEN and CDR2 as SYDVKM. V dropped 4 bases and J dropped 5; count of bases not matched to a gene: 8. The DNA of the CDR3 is TGTGCCAGCAGTTCCATGGACAGGGGGTTTGATCAGCCCCAGCATTTT. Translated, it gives CASSSMDRGFDQPQHF.

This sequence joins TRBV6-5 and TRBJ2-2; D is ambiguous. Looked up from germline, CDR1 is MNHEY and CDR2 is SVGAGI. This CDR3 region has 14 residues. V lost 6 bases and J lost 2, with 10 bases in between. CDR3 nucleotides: TGTGCCAGCAGCGTGGGCTCTAACACCGGGGAGCTGTTTTTT. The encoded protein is CASSVGSNTGELFF.

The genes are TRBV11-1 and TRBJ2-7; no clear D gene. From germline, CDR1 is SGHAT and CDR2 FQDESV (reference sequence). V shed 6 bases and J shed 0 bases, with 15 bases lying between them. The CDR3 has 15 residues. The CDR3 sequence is CASSSSSRSSYEQYF. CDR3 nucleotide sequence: TGTGCCAGCAGTTCCTCCTCACGGAGCTCCTACGAGCAGTACTTC.

The CDR3 nucleotides read TGTGCCAGCAGTGACCTGGGACTAGCAGCCTACGAGCAGTACTTC. As protein: CASSDLGLAAYEQYF. The chain links TRBV6-1 to TRBJ2-7, with TRBD2 matching over 9 bases. With 3 bases clipped from V and 2 bases from J, the junction kept 5 bases outside the gene matches. Germline-derived CDR1 and CDR2 are MNHNS and SASEGT. CDR3 length: 15 residues.

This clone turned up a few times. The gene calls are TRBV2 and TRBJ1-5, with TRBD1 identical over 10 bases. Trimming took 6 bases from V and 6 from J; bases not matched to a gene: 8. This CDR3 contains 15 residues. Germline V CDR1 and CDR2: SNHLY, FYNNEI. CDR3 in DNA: TGTGCCAGCAGCCCCGGGACAGGGGAGGGTCAGCCCCAGCATTTT. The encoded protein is CASSPGTGEGQPQHF. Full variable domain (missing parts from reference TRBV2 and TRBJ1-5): EPEVTQTPSHQVTQMGQEVILRCVPISNHLYFYWYRQILGQKVEFLVSFYNNEISEKSEIFDDQFSVERPDGSNFTLKIRSTKLEDSAMYFCASSPGTGEGQPQHFGDGTRLSIL.

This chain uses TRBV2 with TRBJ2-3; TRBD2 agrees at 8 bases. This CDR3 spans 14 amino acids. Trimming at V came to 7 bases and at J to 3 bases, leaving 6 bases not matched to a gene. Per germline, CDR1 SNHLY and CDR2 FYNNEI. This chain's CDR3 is CASTVAGRTDTQYF. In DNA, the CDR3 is TGTGCCAGCACCGTAGCGGGGAGGACAGATACGCAGTATTTT.

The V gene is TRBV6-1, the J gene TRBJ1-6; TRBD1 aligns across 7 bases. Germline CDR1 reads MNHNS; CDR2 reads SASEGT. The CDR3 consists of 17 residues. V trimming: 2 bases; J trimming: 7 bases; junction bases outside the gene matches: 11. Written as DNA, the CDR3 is TGTGCCAGCAGTGAATCTTCTTCCGGGACAGCCAATTCACCCCTCCACTTT. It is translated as CASSESSSGTANSPLHF.

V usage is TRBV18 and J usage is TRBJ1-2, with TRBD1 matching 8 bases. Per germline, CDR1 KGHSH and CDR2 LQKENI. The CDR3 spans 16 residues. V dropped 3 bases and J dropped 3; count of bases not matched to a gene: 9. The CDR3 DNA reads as TGTGCCAGCTCACCGAATACAGGGGGAGGTGACTATGGCTACACCTTC. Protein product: CASSPNTGGGDYGYTF. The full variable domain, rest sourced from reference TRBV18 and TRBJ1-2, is NAGVMQNPRHLVRRRGQEARLRCSPMKGHSHVYWYRQLPEEGLKFMVYLQKENIIDESGMPKERFSAEFPKEGPSILRIQQVVRGDSAAYFCASSPNTGGGDYGYTFGSGTRLTVV.

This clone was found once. The CDR3 region has the DNA TGTGCCAGGCCTCTTTTTGGGGGGGCTAACTATGGCTACACCTTC. Translated, it gives CARPLFGGANYGYTF. This chain links TRBV7-3 with TRBJ1-2, with D perhaps matching TRBD1 (5 bases). This CDR3 contains 15 residues. Trimming took off 9 bases at V and 0 bases at J, with 17 bases between the two ends. The germline gives CDR1 SGHTA, CDR2 FQGTGA.

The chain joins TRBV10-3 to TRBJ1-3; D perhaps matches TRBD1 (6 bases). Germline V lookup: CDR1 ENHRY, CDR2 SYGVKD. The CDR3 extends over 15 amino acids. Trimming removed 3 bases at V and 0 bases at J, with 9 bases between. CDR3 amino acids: CAISERGASGNTIYF. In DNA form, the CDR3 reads TGTGCCATCAGTGAACGGGGGGCCTCTGGAAACACCATATATTTT.

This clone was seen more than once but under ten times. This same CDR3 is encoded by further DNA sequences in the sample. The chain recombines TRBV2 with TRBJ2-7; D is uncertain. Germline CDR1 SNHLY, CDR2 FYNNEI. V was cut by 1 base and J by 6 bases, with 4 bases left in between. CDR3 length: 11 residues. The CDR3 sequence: CASSEGFEQYF. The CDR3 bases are TGTGCCAGCAGTGAAGGTTTCGAGCAGTACTTC.

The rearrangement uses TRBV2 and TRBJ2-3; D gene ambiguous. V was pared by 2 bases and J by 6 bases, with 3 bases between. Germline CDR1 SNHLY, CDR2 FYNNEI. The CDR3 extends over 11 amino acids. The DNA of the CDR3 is TGTGCCAGCAGTGAACGGGATACGCAGTATTTT. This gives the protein CASSERDTQYF.

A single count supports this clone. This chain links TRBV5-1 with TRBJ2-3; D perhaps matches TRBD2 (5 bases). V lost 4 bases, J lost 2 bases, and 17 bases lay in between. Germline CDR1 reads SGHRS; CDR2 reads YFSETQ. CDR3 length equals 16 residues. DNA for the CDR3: TGCGCCAGCAGCCTTGCGGGCTTTGGATACACAGATACGCAGTATTTT. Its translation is CASSLAGFGYTDTQYF.